This T cell receptor (beta chain) was sequenced during a study of OX40 agonist ivuxolimab in advanced cancers. At the level of the study: Hepatocellular carcinoma, melanoma, renal cell or head and neck cancer affected the dose-escalation patients.

Clones were read by immunoSEQ multiplex PCR, and TCRdb kept only the in-frame ones, dropping some. The sample yields some 35,000 clones, roughly 80% seen once. CDR1 is KGHSH and CDR2 is LQKENI in the germline V gene. The CDR3 is made up of 12 amino acids. Deletions cut 3 bases from V and 5 bases from J, with 7 bases between. The sample was CD4+ or CD8+ T cells sorted from blood, taken in a trial of the OX40 agonist ivuxolimab. The clonotype was recovered from an adult with an advanced solid tumor such as melanoma, head and neck, liver or kidney cancer. This chain links TRBV18 with TRBJ2-5; D not certain. The DNA for the CDR3 is TGTGCCAGCTCACCCGTCGGGGAGACCCAGTACTTC. Amino acid sequence: CASSPVGETQYF. Drawing the rest from reference TRBV18 and TRBJ2-5, the complete variable domain is NAGVMQNPRHLVRRRGQEARLRCSPMKGHSHVYWYRQLPEEGLKFMVYLQKENIIDESGMPKERFSAEFPKEGPSILRIQQVVRGDSAAYFCASSPVGETQYFGPGTRLLVL.